The following is a T cell receptor beta chain sequence with its context. The PCR used 60 V beta and 13 J beta primers. Data came from immunoSEQ multiplex PCR; TCRdb stores just in-frame clones and leaves some out. The repertoire holds 99,000 or so clones, with almost 90% as singletons. Time point reported: after dendritic cell vaccination, including at tumor progression/relapse. Patients had residual fresh-frozen tumor tissue and more than two years of survival data. This specimen comes from a study of glioma-infiltrating T cells after dendritic cell vaccination. Study background: Between the early 2000s and the early 2010s, patients got autologous tumor lysate-pulsed dendritic cell vaccines. Monocyte-derived dendritic cells, cultured approximately 7 days with IL-4 and GM-CSF, were pulsed with autologous tumor lysate.

The sequenced sample was blood, obtained after dendritic cell vaccination. This TCR derives from a human donor with glioblastoma.

The CDR3: CASSWRLAGGADTQYF. In DNA, the CDR3 is TGTGCCAGCAGCTGGAGACTAGCGGGAGGGGCAGATACGCAGTATTTT. The chain couples TRBV5-8 to TRBJ2-3; 14 positions match TRBD2. V was pared by 3 bases and J by 4 bases, with 4 bases of the junction left unmatched. The CDR3 spans 16 residues. CDR1 SGHTS and CDR2 YDEGEE come from the germline V gene. Full variable domain (outside the CDR3, taken from reference TRBV5-8 and TRBJ2-3): EAGVTQSPTHLIKTRGQQATLRCSPISGHTSVYWYQQALGLGLQFLLWYDEGEERNRGNFPPRFSGRQFPNYSSELNVNALELEDSALYLCASSWRLAGGADTQYFGPGTRLTVL.